Listed below are T cell receptor beta chains from one sample, sequenced in a study of cytomegalovirus exposure and HLA in healthy donors. Assay: immunoSEQ multiplex PCR; the TCRdb copy retains only in-frame clones and omits some. The record lists about 150,000 clones, of which the ten most abundant hold around 1.6%. The sequenced sample was PBMCs. These receptors were taken from a woman aged 45-60 years in good health and CMV-seronegative. The CDR3 runs from the conserved cysteine through the conserved F or W. Each record gives: D gene, V gene, J gene, CDR3 protein, CDR3 DNA. The D gene is left open where the match is weak.

TRBD2	TRBV5-1	TRBJ2-7	CASSRGLAGDYEQYF	TGCGCCAGCAGCCGGGGACTAGCGGGAGACTACGAGCAGTACTTC
-	TRBV5-1	TRBJ2-1	CASSYSGDPYNEQFF	TGCGCCAGCAGTTATTCCGGAGACCCCTACAATGAGCAGTTCTTC
TRBD1	TRBV28	TRBJ2-7	CASSFGLRFGTGAGSAEQYF	TGTGCCAGCAGTTTCGGGTTGAGGTTCGGGACAGGGGCCGGATCTGCGGAGCAGTACTTC
-	TRBV6-1	TRBJ1-5	CASNLWGRNQPQHF	TGTGCCAGCAATTTATGGGGGCGGAATCAGCCCCAGCATTTT
TRBD1	TRBV18	TRBJ1-1	CASSPGTEGKAFF	TGTGCCAGCTCCCCGGGGACAGAGGGAAAAGCTTTCTTT
TRBD1	TRBV7-2	TRBJ1-6	CASSGRDRGEGAYNSPLHF	TGTGCCAGCAGTGGCCGGGACAGGGGAGAAGGGGCCTATAATTCACCCCTCCACTTT
TRBD2	TRBV9	TRBJ2-1	CASSRFGLAGRSAYNEQFF	TGTGCCAGCAGCCGCTTCGGGCTAGCGGGACGCTCTGCCTACAATGAGCAGTTCTTC
-	TRBV4-3	TRBJ2-7	CASSQFTGRSYEQYF	TGCGCCAGCAGCCAGTTTACAGGGCGCTCCTACGAGCAGTACTTC
-	TRBV6-6	TRBJ2-5	CASSYSQGQETQYF	TGTGCCAGCAGTTACTCCCAGGGCCAAGAGACCCAGTACTTC
-	TRBV14	TRBJ2-7	CASSQITSSYEQYF	TGTGCCAGCAGCCAAATAACTAGCTCCTACGAGCAGTACTTC
-	TRBV6-5	TRBJ2-2	CALRQGSVTGELFF	TGTGCCCTAAGGCAGGGATCTGTCACCGGGGAGCTGTTTTTT
-	TRBV19	TRBJ1-1	CASSRRRSTEAFF	TGTGCCAGTAGTAGAAGGAGGTCCACTGAAGCTTTCTTT
-	TRBV7-2	TRBJ2-3	CASSFSTGTDTQYF	TGTGCCAGCAGCTTCTCTACAGGGACAGATACGCAGTATTTT
-	TRBV21-1	TRBJ2-7	CASSEYRDTREQYF	TGTGCCAGCAGCGAATACCGGGACACAAGGGAGCAGTACTTC
TRBD1	TRBV18	TRBJ2-2	CASSPGQGLTGELFF	TGTGCCAGCTCACCCGGACAGGGGCTCACCGGGGAGCTGTTTTTT
TRBD1	TRBV5-5	TRBJ1-1	CASSLGGTGGTEAFF	TGTGCCAGCAGCTTGGGGGGGACAGGGGGGACTGAAGCTTTCTTT
TRBD2	TRBV30	TRBJ2-3	CAWSGGGRSTDTQYF	TGTGCCTGGAGTGGGGGGGGACGGTCCACAGATACGCAGTATTTT
TRBD1	TRBV13	TRBJ2-1	CASSSATGDHEQFF	TGTGCCAGCAGCTCAGCGACAGGGGATCATGAGCAGTTCTTC
TRBD1	TRBV10-3	TRBJ1-1	CAIRFGQADTEAFF	TGTGCCATCAGATTCGGACAGGCGGACACTGAAGCTTTCTTT
TRBD1	TRBV6-5	TRBJ1-3	CASSYDRDGNTIYF	TGTGCCAGCAGTTACGACAGGGATGGTAACACCATATATTTT
TRBD2	TRBV5-1	TRBJ2-7	CASRSGTSPAYEQYF	TGCGCCAGCAGGAGCGGGACTAGCCCCGCCTACGAGCAGTACTTC
-	TRBV18	TRBJ1-6	CASSPGPGSYNSPLHF	TGTGCCAGCTCACCAGGCCCCGGGAGCTATAATTCACCCCTCCACTTT
-	TRBV5-1	TRBJ1-2	CASSFLWTDPNYGYTF	TGCGCCAGCAGCTTCCTCTGGACAGATCCTAACTATGGCTACACCTTC
TRBD1	TRBV5-4	TRBJ2-7	CASSRQGYEQYF	TGTGCCAGCAGCCGACAGGGCTACGAGCAGTACTTC
TRBD1	TRBV19	TRBJ1-1	CASSIGTGGITEAFF	TGTGCCAGTAGTATCGGGACAGGGGGGATCACTGAAGCTTTCTTT
-	TRBV7-2	TRBJ1-1	CASSFKTSTEAFF	TGTGCCAGCAGTTTTAAGACTAGCACTGAAGCTTTCTTT
-	TRBV7-9	TRBJ2-1	CASSLALRAGPYNEQFF	TGTGCCAGCAGCTTAGCCCTGAGGGCGGGACCCTACAATGAGCAGTTCTTC